Detailed here is one T cell receptor beta chain. The data stem from a study of T cell changes during pregnancy in multiple sclerosis. Sequenced by immunoSEQ multiplex PCR; TCRdb stores in-frame clones only, minus some. The sample records around 40,000 clones, roughly 90% being singletons. Germline trimming cut 4 bases from V and 5 bases from J; bases unmatched to any gene: 6. The CDR3 has 14 amino acids. CDR1 and CDR2 from the germline V gene are GTSNPN and SVGIG (reference sequence). The chain is built from TRBV30 and TRBJ2-2; 8 nucleotides agree with TRBD1. Material: CD4+ T cells from peripheral blood mononuclear cells, obtained in the second trimester of pregnancy. The sequence was obtained from a female donor with multiple sclerosis, enrolled in a pregnancy study. The chain's CDR3 is CAWTGGARTGELFF. The CDR3 DNA reads as TGTGCCTGGACAGGGGGCGCTAGAACCGGGGAGCTGTTTTTT.